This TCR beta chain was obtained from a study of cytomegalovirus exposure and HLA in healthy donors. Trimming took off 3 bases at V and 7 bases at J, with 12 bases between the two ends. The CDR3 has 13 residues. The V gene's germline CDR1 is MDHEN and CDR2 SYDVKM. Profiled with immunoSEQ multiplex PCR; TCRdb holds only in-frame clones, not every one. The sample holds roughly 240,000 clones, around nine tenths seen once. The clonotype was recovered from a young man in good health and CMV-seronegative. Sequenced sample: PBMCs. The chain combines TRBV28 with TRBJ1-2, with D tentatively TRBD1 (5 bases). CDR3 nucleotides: TGTGCCAGCAGTTTTTACAGGACCGGTGGCTACACCTTC. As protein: CASSFYRTGGYTF.